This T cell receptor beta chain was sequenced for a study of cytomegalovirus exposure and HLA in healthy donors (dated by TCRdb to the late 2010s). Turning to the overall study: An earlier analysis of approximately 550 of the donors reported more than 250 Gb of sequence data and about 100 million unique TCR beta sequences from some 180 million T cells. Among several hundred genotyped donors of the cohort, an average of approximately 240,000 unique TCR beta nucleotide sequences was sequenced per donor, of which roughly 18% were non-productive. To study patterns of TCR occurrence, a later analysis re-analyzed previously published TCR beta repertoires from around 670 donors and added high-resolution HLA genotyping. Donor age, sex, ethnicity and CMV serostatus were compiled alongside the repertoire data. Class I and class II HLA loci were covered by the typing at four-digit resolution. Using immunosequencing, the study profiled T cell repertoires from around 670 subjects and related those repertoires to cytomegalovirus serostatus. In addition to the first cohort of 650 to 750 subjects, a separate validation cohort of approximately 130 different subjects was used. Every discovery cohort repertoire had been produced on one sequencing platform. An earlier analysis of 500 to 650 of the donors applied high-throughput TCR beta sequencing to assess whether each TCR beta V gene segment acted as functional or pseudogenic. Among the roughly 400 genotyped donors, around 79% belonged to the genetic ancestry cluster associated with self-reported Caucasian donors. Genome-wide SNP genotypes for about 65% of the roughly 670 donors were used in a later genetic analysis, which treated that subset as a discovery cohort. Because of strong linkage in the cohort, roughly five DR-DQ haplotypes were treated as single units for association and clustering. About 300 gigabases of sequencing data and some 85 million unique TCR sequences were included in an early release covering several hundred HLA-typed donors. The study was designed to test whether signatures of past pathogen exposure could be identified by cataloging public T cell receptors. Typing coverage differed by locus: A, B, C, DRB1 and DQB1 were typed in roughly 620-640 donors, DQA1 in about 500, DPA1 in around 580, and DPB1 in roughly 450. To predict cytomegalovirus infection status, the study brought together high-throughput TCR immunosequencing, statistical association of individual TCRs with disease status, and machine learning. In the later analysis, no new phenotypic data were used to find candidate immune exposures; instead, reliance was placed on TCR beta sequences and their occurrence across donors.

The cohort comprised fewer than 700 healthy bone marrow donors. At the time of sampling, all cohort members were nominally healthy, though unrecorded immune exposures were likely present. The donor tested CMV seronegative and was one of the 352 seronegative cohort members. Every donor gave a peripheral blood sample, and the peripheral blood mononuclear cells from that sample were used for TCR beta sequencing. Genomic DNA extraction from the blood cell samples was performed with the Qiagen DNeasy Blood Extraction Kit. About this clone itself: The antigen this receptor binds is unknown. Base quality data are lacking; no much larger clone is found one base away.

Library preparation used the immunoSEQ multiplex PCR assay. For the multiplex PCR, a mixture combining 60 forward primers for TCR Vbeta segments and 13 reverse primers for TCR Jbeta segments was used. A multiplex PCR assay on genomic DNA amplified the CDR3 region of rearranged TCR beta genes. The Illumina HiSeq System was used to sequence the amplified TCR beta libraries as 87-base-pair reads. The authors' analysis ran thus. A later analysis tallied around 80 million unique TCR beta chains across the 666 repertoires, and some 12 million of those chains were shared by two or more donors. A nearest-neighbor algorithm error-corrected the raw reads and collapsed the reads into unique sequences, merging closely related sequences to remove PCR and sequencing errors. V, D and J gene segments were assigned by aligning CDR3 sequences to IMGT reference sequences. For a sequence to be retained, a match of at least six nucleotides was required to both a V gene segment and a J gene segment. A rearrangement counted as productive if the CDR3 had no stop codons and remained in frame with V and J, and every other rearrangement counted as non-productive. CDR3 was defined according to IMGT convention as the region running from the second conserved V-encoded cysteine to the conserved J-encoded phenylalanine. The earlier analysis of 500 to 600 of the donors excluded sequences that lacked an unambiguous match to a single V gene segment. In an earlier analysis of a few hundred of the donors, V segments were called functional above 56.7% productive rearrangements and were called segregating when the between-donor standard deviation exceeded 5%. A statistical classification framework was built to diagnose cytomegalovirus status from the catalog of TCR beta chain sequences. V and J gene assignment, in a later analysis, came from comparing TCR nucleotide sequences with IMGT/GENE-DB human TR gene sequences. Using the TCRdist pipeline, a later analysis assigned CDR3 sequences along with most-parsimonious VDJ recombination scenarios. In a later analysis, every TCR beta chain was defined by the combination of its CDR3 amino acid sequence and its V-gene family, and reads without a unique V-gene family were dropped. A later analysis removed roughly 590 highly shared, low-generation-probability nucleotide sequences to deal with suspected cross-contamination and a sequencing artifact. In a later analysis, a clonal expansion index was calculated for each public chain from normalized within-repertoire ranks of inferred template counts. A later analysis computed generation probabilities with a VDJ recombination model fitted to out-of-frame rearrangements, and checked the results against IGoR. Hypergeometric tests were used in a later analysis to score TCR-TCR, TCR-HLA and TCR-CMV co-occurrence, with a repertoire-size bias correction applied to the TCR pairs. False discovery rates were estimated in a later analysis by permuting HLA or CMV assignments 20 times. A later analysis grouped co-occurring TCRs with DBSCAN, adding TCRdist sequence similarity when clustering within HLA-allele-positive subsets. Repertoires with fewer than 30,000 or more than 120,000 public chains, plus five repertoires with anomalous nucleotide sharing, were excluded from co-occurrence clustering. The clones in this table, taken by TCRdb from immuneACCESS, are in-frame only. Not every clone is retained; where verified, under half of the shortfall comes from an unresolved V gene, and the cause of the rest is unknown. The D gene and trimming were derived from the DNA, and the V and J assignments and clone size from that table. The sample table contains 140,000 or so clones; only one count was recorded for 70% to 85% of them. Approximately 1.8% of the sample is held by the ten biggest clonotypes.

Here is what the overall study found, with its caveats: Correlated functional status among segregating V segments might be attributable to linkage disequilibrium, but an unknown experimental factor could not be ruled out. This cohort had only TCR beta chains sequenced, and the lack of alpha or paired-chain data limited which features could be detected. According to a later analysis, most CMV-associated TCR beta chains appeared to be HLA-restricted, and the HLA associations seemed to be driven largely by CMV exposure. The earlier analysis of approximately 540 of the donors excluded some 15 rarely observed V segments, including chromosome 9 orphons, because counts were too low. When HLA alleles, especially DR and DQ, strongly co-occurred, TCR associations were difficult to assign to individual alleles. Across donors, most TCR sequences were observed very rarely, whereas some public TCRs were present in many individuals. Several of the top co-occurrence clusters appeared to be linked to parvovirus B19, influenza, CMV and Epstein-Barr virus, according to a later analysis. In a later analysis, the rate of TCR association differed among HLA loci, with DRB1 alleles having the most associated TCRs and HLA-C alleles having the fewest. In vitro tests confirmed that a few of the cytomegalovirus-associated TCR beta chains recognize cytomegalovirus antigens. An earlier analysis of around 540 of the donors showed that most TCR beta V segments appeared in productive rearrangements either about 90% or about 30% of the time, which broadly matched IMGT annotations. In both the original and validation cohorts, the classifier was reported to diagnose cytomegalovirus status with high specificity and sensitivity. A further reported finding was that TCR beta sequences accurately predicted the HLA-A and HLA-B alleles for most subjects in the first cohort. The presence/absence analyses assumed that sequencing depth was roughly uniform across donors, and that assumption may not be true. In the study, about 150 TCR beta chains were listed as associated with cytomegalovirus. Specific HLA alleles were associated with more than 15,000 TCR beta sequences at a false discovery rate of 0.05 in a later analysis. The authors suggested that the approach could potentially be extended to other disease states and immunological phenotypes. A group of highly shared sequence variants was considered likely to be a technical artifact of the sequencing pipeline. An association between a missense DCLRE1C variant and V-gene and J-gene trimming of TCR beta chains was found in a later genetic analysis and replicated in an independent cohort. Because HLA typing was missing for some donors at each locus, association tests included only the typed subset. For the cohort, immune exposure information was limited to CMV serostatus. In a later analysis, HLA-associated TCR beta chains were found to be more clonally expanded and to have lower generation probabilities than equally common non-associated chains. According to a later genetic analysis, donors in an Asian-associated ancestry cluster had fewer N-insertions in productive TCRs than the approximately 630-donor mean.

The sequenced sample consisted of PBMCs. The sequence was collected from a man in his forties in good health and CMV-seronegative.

Read as DNA, the sequence is TGTGCCAGCACCCGGGGGCTAGCGGAGACGAGGGAAGAGACCCAGTACTTC. It codes for CASTRGLAETREETQYF. The V and J genes are TRBV27 and TRBJ2-5; the D gene is perhaps TRBD2, on 7 matching bases. The CDR3 goes from the cysteine to the phenylalanine over 17 residues. Solely the CDR3 DNA is kept, with 51 bases framed from the first base. Deletion took 7 bases off V and 3 bases off J, with a span of 24 bases between the germline ends. CDR1 MNHEY and CDR2 SMNVEV are derived from the germline V gene (reference sequence).